This TCR beta chain appears in the sequencing data of a study of early stage breast cancer tumors. Using immunoSEQ multiplex PCR, the repertoire was profiled, and TCRdb retains in-frame clones only, with some absent. The data hold some 75,000 clones, with 65% to 80% observed a single time. The germline V and J ends were trimmed by 1 base and 0 bases, with 12 bases remaining between them. The CDR3 loop spans 16 amino acids. Germline loops: CDR1 SGHTA, CDR2 FQGNSA. The TCR sequence derives from a person between 55 and 69 years old with breast cancer. This chain links TRBV7-2 with TRBJ1-2, with D perhaps matching TRBD1 (6 bases). Material for sequencing was blood. The CDR3: CASSLDTGRSNYGYTF. Written as DNA, the CDR3 is TGTGCCAGCAGCTTAGATACAGGGCGGTCTAACTATGGCTACACCTTC.